This T cell receptor (beta chain) emerged from a study of T cells in localized non-small cell lung cancer. Regarding this clone: Its antigen remains unknown.

Between the trimmed V and J ends, which lost 2 bases and 7 bases, there was a span of 13 bases. The germline CDR1 and CDR2 sequences are SGHTS and YDEGEE. This CDR3 is built from 14 residues. The data were produced by immunoSEQ multiplex PCR, yet TCRdb's version contains in-frame clones alone and is incomplete. The top ten hold 3.5% to 5% of the sample, which has fewer than 35,000 clones, 90% seen once. Study-wide points: Heterogeneity stays possible, as sequencing covered only one tumor region.

The specimen was peripheral blood, collected before any cancer treatment. This TCR was recovered from a man aged 35 to 69 with stage I lung adenocarcinoma. The chain links TRBV5-8 to TRBJ1-5, with a weak D call TRBD1 (6 bases). The CDR3 reads CASSLQGPRQPQHF. The CDR3 DNA reads as TGTGCCAGCAGCTTACAGGGCCCCAGGCAGCCCCAGCATTTT.